What follows describes a single T cell receptor beta chain. This clonotype was seen a few times. No antigen is known for it. No base quality information exists; no much larger clone differs at one position. The entry originates in a study of blood T cells in healthy people across ages (dated by TCRdb to about 2015). About the investigation overall: Template switching captured roughly one uniquely barcoded TCR beta cDNA molecule per two T cells in model experiments. To track age-related changes in TCR beta repertoire diversity, the study relied on deep sequencing normalized with unique cDNA molecular identifiers. The donors were split into four age groups: young (average 16 years), middle-aged (roughly 39), aged (about 62) and long-lived (approximately 80). To avoid experimental bias, donors of different ages were distributed randomly across sequencing lanes. The study analyzed two additional independent replicas of 1 million unique cDNA reads from the same blood draw for two donors, one aged 18 to 30 and one aged 80 or older.

The CDR3 goes from the cysteine to the phenylalanine over 16 residues. This entry keeps only the CDR3 DNA: 48 bases, framed from base 1. The germline V gene (reference sequence) sets CDR1 to LNHDA and CDR2 to SQIVND. Unmatched junction bases come to 10, with V trimmed by 4 bases and J by 7 bases. The library was built by means of 5' RACE. The instrument was an Illumina HiSeq 2500. A second PCR of roughly 6 to 11 cycles was run with a J-beta primer mix and a sample-barcoded 5' primer. A template-switch 5' adaptor carrying 12 random nucleotides introduced a unique molecular identifier onto each TCR beta cDNA molecule. At least 3 million CDR3-containing paired-end reads were obtained from each sample. The Mint cDNA synthesis kit, primed by a TRBC-specific oligonucleotide, was used to synthesize first-strand cDNA from all RNA. Following uracil-DNA glycosylase treatment, all cDNA underwent a first 18-cycle PCR with the universal primers M1SS and BC2_uni_R. The paper's processing steps were these. Each sample was normalized by randomly selecting 1 million high-quality reads, each carrying a distinct molecular identifier. Instead of being binned into consensus sequences, reads that shared molecular identifiers were thrown out. CDR3 identification, clonotype clustering and error correction used MiTCR with a Q25 quality threshold and the strictest error-elimination algorithm. A nonparametric unseen species model using Euler transformation provided a lower-bound estimate of total TCR beta diversity. The public reads were reprocessed in TCRdb via fastp at Q25 and MiXCR, keeping in-frame beta chains. Entries are consolidated by CDR3 protein sequence, retaining the most common genes and DNA. TCRdb, not the original authors, processed these V and J calls. Here the sample has about 720,000 distinct CDR3 sequences; 22% occur a single time. Around 21% of the sample is taken by the ten largest.

The study at large found these results: Observed TCR beta diversity per million T cells fell roughly linearly with age, and a significant reduction was already apparent by age roughly 40. Bulk unsorted PBMC profiling prevented conclusive comparison of naive and antigen-experienced compartments. Estimates of total diversity based on one million sequenced T cells were regarded as lower bounds and as underestimates. Donor CMV infection status was unknown, potentially confounding age-related changes in expanded clonotypes. Observed TCR beta diversity correlated strongly with the percentage of naive T cells measured by flow cytometry. Compared with the aged group, more naive CD4+ T cells, fewer expanded clones and increased TCR diversity were shown by the long-lived group, suggesting age selection.

The donors were roughly 39 Caucasian individuals from Russia, aged about 6 to 95 years, who were systemically healthy. Roughly 9 milliliters of peripheral blood were drawn from each donor into EDTA-treated Vacutainer tubes. Ficoll-Paque density-gradient centrifugation was used to isolate PBMCs, with at least 6 million per sample. Total RNA, at least 6 micrograms per sample, was extracted from PBMCs with Trizol reagent. For every donor, an aliquot of PBMCs went through flow cytometry to measure the percentages of naive CD45RAhigh/CD27high T cells. This clonotype was sampled from a man in his 70s in good health. Material: blood. The chain is assembled from TRBV19 and TRBJ1-6, with 7 bases matching TRBD1. The DNA reads TGTGCCAGTAGTAAATTTCTGGGACAGATCAATTCACCCCTCCACTTT. Its translation is CASSKFLGQINSPLHF.